These 2 T cell receptor beta chains were sequenced from one sample in a study of shared clonotypes between healthy human individuals. Some clones are missing from TCRdb's copy, which holds only in-frame ones; the method was immunoSEQ multiplex PCR. The data show about 680,000 clones, approximately 79% seen once. Sequences were obtained from memory CD4+ T cells sorted from blood. The subset denotes: CD45RA-negative fraction. These TCRs come from a woman aged 25 to 39 in good health.

In the case of this clone: Additional DNA sequences in this sample encode the identical CDR3. The DNA for the CDR3 is TGTGCCACCAGCAGAGTTACCGGGGAGCTGTTTTTT. Protein: CATSRVTGELFF. The chain employs TRBV15 and TRBJ2-2; D ambiguous. V lost 1 base, J lost 5 bases, and 2 bases lay in between. The CDR3 sequence is 12 residues long. Per germline, CDR1 LNHNV and CDR2 YYDKDF (reference sequence).

This clone has a single count. CDR3 loop: CASSSGNQPQHF. DNA of the CDR3: TGTGCCAGCTCATCAGGGAATCAGCCCCAGCATTTT. The V gene is TRBV18, the J gene TRBJ1-5; weak D call: TRBD1 (5 bases). V lost 5 bases and J 4 bases, leaving 6 bases between the germline ends. CDR1 is KGHSH and CDR2 is LQKENI in the germline V gene. This CDR3 is 12 amino acids long. Combining the CDR3 with reference TRBV18 and TRBJ1-5 gives the whole variable domain NAGVMQNPRHLVRRRGQEARLRCSPMKGHSHVYWYRQLPEEGLKFMVYLQKENIIDESGMPKERFSAEFPKEGPSILRIQQVVRGDSAAYFCASSSGNQPQHFGDGTRLSIL.